This T cell receptor (beta chain) derives from a study of lymphopenia after photon versus proton radiotherapy (dated by TCRdb to between 2018 and 2021). Regarding the complete study: The immunological effects of photon versus proton radiation therapy were compared in patients with gastrointestinal tumors who developed high-grade lymphopenia. The cohort comprised under 25 patients with gastrointestinal tumors who received either photon or proton therapy and then developed lymphopenia. The goal of the study was to describe how the two radiation modalities differ in their effects on the immune system. Here is what the overall study found, with its caveats: The survival association was examined only in patients who died, and the authors described better survival with proton therapy as a possibility, not as a demonstrated result. Across the cohort, a larger post-nadir drop in TCR diversity was inversely correlated with overall survival time among patients who died. After the lymphocyte count nadir, oligoclonal expansion, especially of CD8+ Temra cells, was observed in photon-treated repertoires, and the drop in diversity was driven by this expansion. Relative stability during treatment was observed in proton-treated patients, whereas loss of naive T cells and TCR diversity and gain of effector/memory populations were observed in photon-treated patients.

Libraries were built with the immunoSEQ multiplex PCR assay. Alongside multiparametric flow cytometry, deep sequencing of rearranged TCR beta loci was used to profile the T cell repertoires. Here the immuneACCESS table is served through TCRdb, limited to in-frame sequences with V and J called. Missing clones are a known gap in these copies; in checked studies unresolved V genes cover under half, and the rest lacks a known reason. The sample table holds 45,000 to 65,000 clones, of which 92% were seen once. The top ten clones comprise over 15% of the sample. Worth noting for this clone: Its antigen has not been determined. Per-nucleotide qualities are absent, and no much larger clonotype sits a single base away.

From the cysteine through the phenylalanine, the CDR3 covers 15 amino acids. The entry retains the CDR3 DNA only, 45 bases that are in frame from base 1. CDR1 and CDR2, per the germline V gene, are MDHEN and SYDVKM. V and J lose 1 base and 2 bases, and a span of 10 bases separates them. This TCR came from a woman in her 40s with cholangiocarcinoma. The V and J segments used are TRBV28 and TRBJ2-3; the D gene identity is not certain. The input for sequencing was peripheral blood, taken from a patient treated with photon-based radiotherapy. The base sequence is TGTGCCAGCAGTTTATCAGGCAGGAACACAGATACGCAGTATTTT. The translation is CASSLSGRNTDTQYF.